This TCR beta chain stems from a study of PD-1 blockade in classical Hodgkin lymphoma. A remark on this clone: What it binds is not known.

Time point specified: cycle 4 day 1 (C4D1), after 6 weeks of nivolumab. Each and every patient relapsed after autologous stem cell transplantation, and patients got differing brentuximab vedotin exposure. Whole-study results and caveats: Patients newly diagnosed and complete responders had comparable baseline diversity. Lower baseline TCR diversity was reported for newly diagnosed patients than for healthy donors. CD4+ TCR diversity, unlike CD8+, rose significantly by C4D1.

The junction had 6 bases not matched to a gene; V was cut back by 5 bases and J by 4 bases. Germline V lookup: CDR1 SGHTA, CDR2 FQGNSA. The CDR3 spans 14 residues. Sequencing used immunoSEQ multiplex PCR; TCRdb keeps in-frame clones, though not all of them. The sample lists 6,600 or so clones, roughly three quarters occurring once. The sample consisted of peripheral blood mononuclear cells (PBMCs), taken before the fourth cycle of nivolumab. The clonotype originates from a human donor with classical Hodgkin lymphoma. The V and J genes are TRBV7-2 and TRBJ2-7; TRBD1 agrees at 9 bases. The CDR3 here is CASSPGQGPYEQYF. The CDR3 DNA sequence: TGTGCCAGCAGCCCGGGACAGGGACCTTACGAGCAGTACTTC.